This T cell receptor beta chain originates from a study of blood T cell repertoires in COVID-19. Study summary: From T cells, B-cell-depleted T cells, or PBMCs came the material, which was cDNA or gDNA.

The ends lost 4 bases at V and 5 bases at J; junction bases unmatched: 4. From germline, CDR1 is SGHTA and CDR2 FQGNSA. The length of the CDR3 is 13 residues. The table lists this clone with a count of one. TCRdb keeps only in-frame clones here, not all; method: immunoSEQ multiplex PCR. The repertoire has 200,000 or so clones, around 85% of them found once; the top ten carry roughly 0.78%. The sequencing input was peripheral blood. This chain connects TRBV7-2 to TRBJ2-5; 7 bases map to TRBD2. The TCR comes from a woman in her 70s with acute or convalescent COVID-19. The CDR3 bases are TGTGCCAGCAGCTCGACCGGGGGGGAGACCCAGTACTTC. It encodes CASSSTGGETQYF.